The T cell receptor beta chain described here comes from a study of blood T cell repertoires in COVID-19. Study details: PBMCs, B-cell-depleted T cells, or T cells provided the cDNA or gDNA that made up the material.

Seattle enrolled patients during active infection and tracked them longitudinally. The germline V gene has CDR1 KGHDR and CDR2 SFDVKD. CDR3 length: 13 residues. V lost 9 bases to trimming and J lost 4 bases, with 13 bases between them. Source study methods: Estimated nucleated cell counts came from reference gene primer amplification. TCRdb's copy holds only in-frame clones and misses some; the assay was immunoSEQ multiplex PCR. That table is the source of V, J and clone size, and D and trimming were worked out from the DNA. Of around 50,000 clones in the sample, 82% are singletons; the top ten hold around 10%.

This chain links TRBV24-1 with TRBJ2-3; D may be TRBD1 (5 bases). Material for sequencing was peripheral blood. The receptor comes from a man aged 80 or over with COVID-19, enrolled during active disease. The CDR3 loop reads CATSGQGADTQYF. As DNA, the CDR3 is TGTGCCACCTCTGGCCAGGGCGCAGATACGCAGTATTTT.